These T cell receptor beta chains were read from a single sample in a study of blood T cell repertoires in COVID-19. Profiling relied on immunoSEQ multiplex PCR, and the TCRdb table lists in-frame clones only, not all of them. The data hold approximately 68,000 clones, with about 81% observed a single time. Specimen: peripheral blood. Receptors were obtained from a human donor in a cohort sampled during active COVID-19. Both conserved end residues are part of each CDR3.

j_gene: TRBJ2-1
v_gene: TRBV7-8
len: 17
CDR3aa: CASSRGTSGNLYNEQFF

j_gene: TRBJ2-1
v_gene: TRBV24-1
len: 19
CDR3aa: CATSDVGLAGGPRDNEQFF

j_gene: TRBJ2-1
v_gene: TRBV28
len: 13
CDR3aa: CASSPLEIYEQFF

j_gene: TRBJ2-7
v_gene: TRBV20-1
len: 13
CDR3aa: CSASSGRGYEQYF

j_gene: TRBJ2-3
v_gene: TRBV27
len: 14
CDR3aa: CASSFVAVTDTQYF

j_gene: TRBJ2-1
v_gene: TRBV18
len: 15
CDR3aa: CASSPPIQGPNEQFF

j_gene: TRBJ2-5
v_gene: TRBV5-1
len: 11
CDR3aa: CASSPGETQYF

j_gene: TRBJ2-1
v_gene: TRBV5-4
len: 15
CDR3aa: CASSTGGQSGYEQFF

j_gene: TRBJ2-2
v_gene: TRBV7-2
len: 13
CDR3aa: CASSLARTGELFF

j_gene: TRBJ2-7
v_gene: TRBV9
len: 13
CDR3aa: CASSPRDSYEQYF

j_gene: TRBJ2-3
v_gene: TRBV29-1
len: 12
CDR3aa: CSVRATGDTQYF

j_gene: TRBJ2-3
v_gene: TRBV3-1/TRBV3-2
len: 18
CDR3aa: CASSQAARGRGRTDTQYF

j_gene: TRBJ2-7
v_gene: TRBV5-4
len: 14
CDR3aa: CASSSNRGLGEQYF

j_gene: TRBJ1-3
v_gene: TRBV6-5
len: 14
CDR3aa: CASSRSGAGNTIYF

j_gene: TRBJ2-1
v_gene: TRBV24-1
len: 15
CDR3aa: CATSDLEGVDNEQFF

j_gene: TRBJ1-2
v_gene: TRBV6-5
len: 13
CDR3aa: CASSRSADYGYTF

j_gene: TRBJ2-1
v_gene: TRBV3-1/TRBV3-2
len: 17
CDR3aa: CASSQDWDTSSYNEQFF

j_gene: TRBJ1-1
v_gene: TRBV7-2
len: 14
CDR3aa: CASSLTGVYTEAFF

j_gene: TRBJ2-7
v_gene: TRBV6-2/TRBV6-3
len: 15
CDR3aa: CATSKWGLSSYEQYF

j_gene: TRBJ2-1
v_gene: TRBV6-2/TRBV6-3
len: 16
CDR3aa: CASSLPPGTRIGEQFF

j_gene: TRBJ1-5
v_gene: TRBV6-5
len: 15
CDR3aa: CASSDRQGGNQPQHF

j_gene: TRBJ2-1
v_gene: TRBV7-2
len: 14
CDR3aa: CASSRRTDYNEQFF

j_gene: TRBJ1-1
v_gene: TRBV7-9
len: 13
CDR3aa: CASRSQGNTEAFF

j_gene: TRBJ2-1
v_gene: TRBV5-6
len: 14
CDR3aa: CASSLVGQNNEQFF

j_gene: TRBJ1-6
v_gene: TRBV27
len: 17
CDR3aa: CASSSTLLSSYNSPLHF

j_gene: TRBJ1-5
v_gene: TRBV3-1/TRBV3-2
len: 15
CDR3aa: CASSQDPSRNQPQHF

j_gene: TRBJ2-3
v_gene: TRBV6-4
len: 13
CDR3aa: CASSVAGESTQYF

j_gene: TRBJ2-2
v_gene: TRBV18
len: 16
CDR3aa: CASSLTSGVGTGELFF

j_gene: TRBJ2-3
v_gene: TRBV28
len: 16
CDR3aa: CASSPGSPQSFDTQYF

j_gene: TRBJ2-1
v_gene: TRBV19
len: 15
CDR3aa: CATERTGKTYNEQFF

j_gene: TRBJ1-2
v_gene: TRBV4-2
len: 17
CDR3aa: CASSQAGQGVVGYGYTF

j_gene: TRBJ2-5
v_gene: TRBV2
len: 11
CDR3aa: CASSDGETQYF

j_gene: TRBJ1-1
v_gene: TRBV30
len: 13
CDR3aa: CAWSRGTNTEAFF

j_gene: TRBJ2-1
v_gene: TRBV7-9
len: 12
CDR3aa: CASSLASGPLFF

j_gene: TRBJ2-3
v_gene: TRBV5-4
len: 16
CDR3aa: CASRAIEEVGTDTQYF

j_gene: TRBJ2-3
v_gene: TRBV7-2
len: 15
CDR3aa: CASRPAGVRTDTQYF

j_gene: TRBJ1-1
v_gene: TRBV4-1
len: 16
CDR3aa: CASSQENNRWNTEAFF

j_gene: TRBJ2-2
v_gene: TRBV7-3
len: 15
CDR3aa: CASSPSGRNTGELFF

j_gene: TRBJ2-7
v_gene: TRBV7-9
len: 15
CDR3aa: CASGVAGQGGGEQYF

j_gene: TRBJ1-2
v_gene: TRBV6-2/TRBV6-3
len: 14
CDR3aa: CASSYVSEHYGYTF

j_gene: TRBJ1-1
v_gene: TRBV5-8
len: 16
CDR3aa: CASGLTGGEVNTEAFF

j_gene: TRBJ2-7
v_gene: TRBV28
len: 14
CDR3aa: CASSLDPGAYEQYF

j_gene: TRBJ2-7
v_gene: TRBV11-2
len: 15
CDR3aa: CASSPGSGREDEQYF

j_gene: TRBJ2-5
v_gene: TRBV27
len: 14
CDR3aa: CASSPLAGEETQYF

j_gene: TRBJ2-7
v_gene: TRBV18
len: 13
CDR3aa: CASSPIGGYEQYF

j_gene: TRBJ2-2
v_gene: TRBV19
len: 14
CDR3aa: CASKAGGQTGELFF